Following are 30 T cell receptor beta chains from one sample sequenced in a study of CD8 T cells in ankylosing spondylitis. General observations from the study: Among TCR beta sequences, a motif of several highly homologous variants appeared characteristic of ankylosing spondylitis blood.

TCRdb passed the 5' RACE reads through MiXCR, listing each CDR3 protein once. The sample holds fewer than 550,000 distinct CDR3 sequences; about 5.7% are singletons and the top ten take approximately 3.5%. Their antigens are not known. The sequenced sample was blood, either unsorted or a sorted T cell fraction (not recorded which). The receptors were sampled from a male donor with ankylosing spondylitis.

This clonotype was picked up a small number of times. The chain joins TRBV4-2 to TRBJ2-7; 9 bases fit TRBD2. The trim removed 4 bases at V and 4 bases at J, leaving 20 bases unmatched. Germline V lookup: CDR1 LGHNA, CDR2 YNFKEQ. The CDR3 totals 19 residues. The CDR3 sequence: CASSREIGTSGSRGYEQYF. CDR3 in DNA: TGTGCCAGCAGCCGTGAGATCGGCACTAGCGGGTCAAGGGGTTACGAGCAGTACTTC.

This clonotype showed up many times. The V gene is TRBV4-2, the J gene TRBJ2-5; D may be TRBD1 or TRBD2 (5 bases each). The length of the CDR3 is 15 residues. Germline V lookup: CDR1 LGHNA, CDR2 YNFKEQ. Trimming left V 5 bases short and J 2 bases short, with 15 bases between. CDR3 DNA sequence: TGTGCCAGCAGCGATGGGGGAGCAGAACAAGAGACCCAGTACTTC. Translated, it gives CASSDGGAEQETQYF.

This clonotype was recorded many times. The chain combines TRBV4-1 with TRBJ1-1; D possibly corresponds to TRBD1 (6 bases). Germline V lookup: CDR1 MGHRA, CDR2 YSYEKL. The germline V and J ends were trimmed by 8 bases and 10 bases, with 23 bases remaining between them. This CDR3 is 14 amino acids long. The CDR3 DNA reads TGCGCCAGCTCTATGACAGGAGGATCCCGGGGAGCTTTCTTT. It translates to CASSMTGGSRGAFF.

This clonotype showed up many times. This sequence joins TRBV12-3 or TRBV12-4 and TRBJ1-2; D is ambiguous. The CDR3 has 14 amino acids. V was pared by 1 base and J by 4 bases, with 10 bases between. The CDR3 region has the DNA TGTGCCAGCAGTTTAGAGGACGGCTTCTATGGCTACACCTTC. It codes for CASSLEDGFYGYTF.

This clonotype has at least ten counts. The V gene is TRBV7-3, the J gene TRBJ1-2; 11 nucleotides agree with TRBD1. The CDR3 spans 13 residues. Germline values: CDR1 SGHTA, CDR2 FQGTGA. V lost 5 bases and J lost 8; bases outside the gene matches: 4. CDR3 sequence reads: CASSPRTGGGYTF. DNA of the CDR3: TGTGCCAGCAGCCCAAGGACAGGGGGCGGCTACACCTTC.

In this sample, this clonotype turned up many times. The V call is TRBV29-1, the J call TRBJ1-1; the D gene is possibly TRBD1 (5 bases). The germline V gene has CDR1 SQVTM and CDR2 ANQGSEA. This CDR3 has 11 amino acids. With 3 bases removed from V and 3 bases from J, the gap between germline ends came to 5 bases. The CDR3 coding sequence is TGCAGCGTTGACAGGGACACTGAAGCTTTCTTT. Translated: CSVDRDTEAFF.

This clonotype showed up many times. The gene calls are TRBV24-1 and TRBJ1-5; 7 bases are a match to TRBD1. V lost 1 base and J lost 11; bases outside the gene matches: 7. This CDR3 is built from 14 residues. Germline V CDR1 and CDR2: KGHDR, SFDVKD. CDR3 protein: CATSDFGQGDTQHF. CDR3 DNA sequence: TGTGCCACCAGTGATTTTGGGCAGGGGGACACCCAGCATTTT.

This clonotype was observed many times. The genes are TRBV7-2 and TRBJ2-1; TRBD2 might be the D (5 bases). Germline V gene data show CDR1 as SGHTA and CDR2 as FQGNSA. Trimming shortened V by 5 bases and J by 9 bases, and 20 bases separated the two germline ends. This CDR3 is built from 15 residues. CDR3 amino acids: CASSPRSGAGGEQFF. The CDR3 bases are TGTGCCAGCAGCCCGAGATCTGGCGCCGGAGGTGAGCAGTTCTTC.

This clonotype was detected a few times. This sequence joins TRBV13 and TRBJ2-1; the match to TRBD1 covers 7 bases. CDR1 is PRHDT, CDR2 FYEKMQ, per germline (reference sequence). The CDR3 sequence is 14 residues long. Losses at the gene ends were 2 bases for V and 6 bases for J; bases not matched to a gene: 4. The CDR3 nucleotides read TGTGCCAGCAGCTTAACGGCAGGGGGCAATGAGCAGTTCTTC. Its protein is CASSLTAGGNEQFF.

This chain links TRBV5-1 with TRBJ1-3; D ambiguous. This CDR3 has 15 amino acids. CDR1 SGHRS and CDR2 YFSETQ come from the germline V gene. Between the trimmed V and J ends, which lost 0 bases and 6 bases, there was a span of 13 bases. The CDR3 region is CASSLGGSGVNTIYF. The CDR3 DNA sequence: TGCGCCAGCAGCTTGGGAGGATCTGGTGTAAACACCATATATTTT.

The chain is built from TRBV6-1 and TRBJ1-3; no clear D gene. CDR1 is MNHNS and CDR2 is SASEGT in the germline V gene. V was cut by 5 bases and J by 2 bases, with 10 bases left in between. The CDR3 has 14 residues. The CDR3 region is CASSITETGNTIYF. The CDR3 DNA reads as TGTGCCAGCAGTATTACAGAGACTGGAAACACCATATATTTT.

This clonotype occurred many times. CDR3 sequence: CASSLSGGSNQPQHF. The CDR3 nucleotides are TGTGCCAGCAGCTTATCCGGCGGAAGCAATCAGCCCCAGCATTTT. The V call is TRBV7-2, the J call TRBJ1-5; D is ambiguous. V was trimmed by 2 bases and J by 1 base, leaving 9 bases between them. This CDR3 contains 15 residues. Germline V gene lookup returns CDR1 SGHTA and CDR2 FQGNSA. The full variable domain, its missing parts supplied by reference TRBV7-2 and TRBJ1-5, is GAGVSQSPSNKVTEKGKDVELRCDPISGHTALYWYRQSLGQGLEFLIYFQGNSAPDKSGLPSDRFSAERTGGSVSTLTIQRTQQEDSAVYLCASSLSGGSNQPQHFGDGTRLSIL.

This clonotype was seen at least ten times. This chain connects TRBV13 to TRBJ2-7, with TRBD2 as a possible D gene (6 bases). The CDR3 covers 14 residues. The V gene lost 3 bases and the J gene lost 5 bases, with 14 bases spanning the gap. Germline CDR1 reads PRHDT; CDR2 reads FYEKMQ (reference sequence). CDR3 region: CASSFRGASDEQYF. The CDR3 nucleotides read TGTGCCAGCAGCTTCCGCGGAGCTAGCGACGAGCAGTACTTC.

The table lists this clonotype with many counts. V gene TRBV7-9 combines with J gene TRBJ1-6; TRBD1 agrees at 11 bases. Germline V gives CDR1 SEHNR, CDR2 FQNEAQ (reference sequence). The CDR3 length is 15 residues. The V segment lost 5 bases and the J segment 6 bases; nucleotides outside the gene matches: 3. The CDR3 region is CASSRTGGSNSPLHF. The CDR3 coding sequence is TGTGCCAGCAGCAGGACAGGGGGCAGTAATTCACCCCTCCACTTT.

This clonotype showed up many times. J is TRBJ2-7 and V is TRBV7-9; no firm D call. This CDR3 spans 13 amino acids. Per germline, CDR1 SEHNR and CDR2 FQNEAQ (reference sequence). Trimming removed 2 bases from V and 2 bases from J, with 7 bases in between. The chain's CDR3 is CASSLRNPYEQYF. The CDR3 bases are TGTGCCAGCAGCTTACGTAATCCCTACGAGCAGTACTTC.

This clonotype has at least ten counts. The chain carries TRBV29-1 and TRBJ2-2, with D unclear. Germline V gene sequence: CDR1 SQVTM, CDR2 ANQGSEA. The CDR3 extends over 12 amino acids. Trimming left V 6 bases short and J 7 bases short, with 12 bases between. Written as DNA, the CDR3 is TGCAGCGTCTATGGGCGCCGCGGGGAGCTGTTTTTT. This sequence encodes CSVYGRRGELFF.

V usage is TRBV28 and J usage is TRBJ2-1, with D hard to call. The CDR3 extends over 11 amino acids. The germline gives CDR1 MDHEN, CDR2 SYDVKM. Trimming pared 6 bases from V and 9 bases from J, leaving 9 bases between. CDR3 bases: TGTGCCAGCAGCCCCCGAGGTGAGCAGTTCTTC. As protein: CASSPRGEQFF. The entire variable domain, with the rest obtained from reference TRBV28 and TRBJ2-1, is as follows: DVKVTQSSRYLVKRTGEKVFLECVQDMDHENMFWYRQDPGLGLRLIYFSYDVKMKEKGDIPEGYSVSREKKERFSLILESASTNQTSMYLCASSPRGEQFFGPGTRLTVL.

In this sample, this clonotype turned up a few times. The V gene is TRBV6-5, the J gene TRBJ1-5; TRBD1 might be the D (6 bases). Trimming left V 2 bases short and J 7 bases short, with 12 bases between. From germline, CDR1 is MNHEY and CDR2 SVGAGI. CDR3 length: 14 amino acids. CDR3: CASSYQQGRQPQHF. CDR3 bases: TGTGCCAGCAGTTACCAACAGGGTCGCCAGCCCCAGCATTTT.

This clonotype was recorded at least ten times. J is TRBJ2-5 and V is TRBV7-2; D is ambiguous. V lost 1 base, J lost 1 base, and 7 bases lay in between. The germline V gene has CDR1 SGHTA and CDR2 FQGNSA. This CDR3 spans 14 amino acids. The CDR3 is CASSLVQSQETQYF. As DNA, the CDR3 is TGTGCCAGCAGCTTAGTACAGTCCCAAGAGACCCAGTACTTC.

This clonotype occurred many times. The junction does not match germline at one end; this may be a read error. Written as DNA, the CDR3 is TGCGCCAGCAGCCCCCTCGGGACCGGGGAGCTGTTTTTT. This encodes CASSPLGTGELFF. The chain has TRBV6-2 or TRBV6-3 and TRBJ2-2; no clear D gene. The CDR3 is made up of 13 amino acids. The germline V gene has CDR1 MNHEY and CDR2 SVGEGT.

This clonotype was counted ten times or more. The gene calls are TRBV4-3 and TRBJ1-3; D remains ambiguous. CDR3 size: 13 residues. V was cut by 4 bases and J by 4 bases, with 8 bases left in between. CDR1 is LGHNA, CDR2 YSLEER, per germline. The CDR3 is CASSRGLGNTIYF. CDR3 coding DNA: TGCGCCAGCAGCCGCGGCTTGGGAAACACCATATATTTT.

This clonotype has at least ten counts. The CDR3 here is CASSGVENTIYF. The CDR3 region has the DNA TGTGCCAGCAGTGGGGTAGAAAACACCATATATTTT. The chain has TRBV7-2 and TRBJ1-3, with D uncertain. The V and J ends lost 6 bases and 6 bases respectively, with 9 bases between them. Germline assignment: CDR1 SGHTA and CDR2 FQGNSA. The CDR3 has 12 residues.

The gene calls are TRBV7-2 and TRBJ2-5; no firm D call. This CDR3 spans 15 amino acids. Trimming shortened V by 5 bases and J by 0 bases, and 13 bases separated the two germline ends. The germline CDR1 and CDR2 sequences are SGHTA and FQGNSA. CDR3 residues: CASSVDHAYQETQYF. As DNA, the CDR3 is TGTGCCAGCAGCGTGGACCATGCATACCAAGAGACCCAGTACTTC.

The chain recombines TRBV6-1 with TRBJ2-3, with TRBD2 matching 10 bases. The germline CDR1 and CDR2 sequences are MNHNS and SASEGT. The CDR3 contains 14 residues. Germline trimming cut 10 bases from V and 2 bases from J; bases unmatched to any gene: 6. CDR3 in DNA: TGTGCCATTAAGCGGGGGGGAAACACAGATACGCAGTATTTT. Translating it yields CAIKRGGNTDTQYF.

Many counts were recorded for this clonotype. V gene TRBV6-2 or TRBV6-3 combines with J gene TRBJ1-1, with D perhaps matching TRBD1 (6 bases). This CDR3 comprises 14 residues. Between the trimmed V and J ends, which lost 7 bases and 1 base, there was a span of 13 bases. The V gene's germline CDR1 is MNHEY and CDR2 SVGEGT. Here the CDR3 DNA reads TGTGCCAGCACCCGGACAGCCGAGAACACTGAAGCTTTCTTT. It yields the protein CASTRTAENTEAFF.

The chain couples TRBV2 to TRBJ2-1; TRBD1 matches 9 bases. In germline, CDR1 is SNHLY, CDR2 FYNNEI. The trim removed 6 bases at V and 5 bases at J, leaving 8 bases unmatched. The CDR3 runs to 15 residues. The CDR3 region has the DNA TGTGCCAGCAGGTACCGGGGACAGGGAGACAATGAGCAGTTCTTC. Encoded protein: CASRYRGQGDNEQFF. The whole variable domain, filled in from reference TRBV2 and TRBJ2-1, reads EPEVTQTPSHQVTQMGQEVILRCVPISNHLYFYWYRQILGQKVEFLVSFYNNEISEKSEIFDDQFSVERPDGSNFTLKIRSTKLEDSAMYFCASRYRGQGDNEQFFGPGTRLTVL.

In regard to this clonotype: This could be a read error, since a much larger clone is one nucleotide away. The gene calls are TRBV29-1 and TRBJ2-3, with 11 bases fitting TRBD2. Germline V gene lookup returns CDR1 SQVTM and CDR2 ANQGSEA. J gave up 5 bases and V 7 bases, and 8 bases lay outside the gene matches. This CDR3 has 14 amino acids. CDR3 in amino acids: CSGYLAGGVDTQYF. The CDR3 nucleotides read TGCAGCGGTTATTTAGCGGGAGGGGTAGATACGCAGTATTTT.

This clonotype was seen many times. The rearrangement joins TRBV7-9 to TRBJ2-3; possibly TRBD1 for D (5 bases). V gave up 8 bases and J gave up 3 bases, with 9 bases separating them. The CDR3 length is 12 residues. The germline gives CDR1 SEHNR, CDR2 FQNEAQ (reference sequence). This chain's CDR3 is CASGAGTDTQYF. CDR3 DNA: TGTGCCAGCGGCGCAGGGACAGATACGCAGTATTTT.

The table lists this clonotype with many counts. This chain links TRBV7-2 with TRBJ1-2; TRBD1 matches at 9 bases. V lost 5 bases and J lost 9; bases outside the gene matches: 10. Germline V lookup: CDR1 SGHTA, CDR2 FQGNSA. The CDR3 extends over 14 amino acids. CDR3 in DNA: TGTGCCAGCAGCCTACTTGGACAGGGGAGTAGCTACACCTTC. It is translated as CASSLLGQGSSYTF.

This clonotype showed up many times. The chain uses TRBV20-1 and TRBJ1-4; D is unresolved. Germline CDR1 DFQATT, CDR2 SNEGSKA (reference sequence). Trimming cost V 6 bases and J 6 bases, with 8 bases left between them. The CDR3 totals 11 residues. In nucleotides, the CDR3 is TGCAGTGCCCGTCCTTATGAAAAACTGTTTTTT. Amino acids: CSARPYEKLFF.